Sequencing of this T cell receptor (beta chain) was carried out in a study of OX40 agonist ivuxolimab in advanced cancers. Assay used: immunoSEQ multiplex PCR; TCRdb lists only in-frame clones, some missing. Among about 27,000 clones listed, 81% were seen once. Trimming cost V 10 bases and J 4 bases; bases outside gene matches: 9. This CDR3 region has 14 residues. Germline values: CDR1 SGHNT, CDR2 YENEEA. This sequence originates from an adult with an advanced solid tumor such as melanoma, head and neck, liver or kidney cancer. The J gene is TRBJ1-4, the V gene TRBV11-3; TRBD1 aligns across 7 bases. The sequences come from CD4+ or CD8+ T cells sorted from blood, collected in a trial of the OX40 agonist ivuxolimab. The CDR3 DNA reads as TGTGCCACCGCGCAGACAGGGAGTAATGAAAAACTGTTTTTT. Protein product: CATAQTGSNEKLFF.